This entry lists 23 T cell receptor beta chains sequenced from one sample in a study of blood T cell repertoires in COVID-19. The table came from immunoSEQ multiplex PCR; TCRdb's copy has only in-frame clones and leaves some out. This table has about 52,000 clones, under 90% appearing once. Source material: peripheral blood. All receptors come from a man aged 80 or over with COVID-19, enrolled during active disease.

The V call is TRBV3-1 (or the pseudogene TRBV3-2), the J call TRBJ2-1; weak D call: TRBD1 (6 bases). V was clipped by 4 bases and J by 8 bases, with 18 bases between them. Germline V gene sequence: CDR1 LGHDT, CDR2 YNNKEL (reference sequence). This CDR3 region has 15 residues. The CDR3 reads CASSLPAQGNDEQFF. CDR3 sequence (DNA): TGTGCCAGCAGCCTGCCCGCGCAGGGGAACGATGAGCAGTTCTTC.

J is TRBJ1-2 and V is TRBV5-1; D might be TRBD1 (5 bases). V was shortened by 0 bases and J by 6 bases, with 12 bases between the two germline ends. CDR3 length: 14 residues. Germline CDR1 and CDR2: SGHRS and YFSETQ. In DNA, the CDR3 is TGCGCCAGCAGCTTGGCCCAAGGGGTGGATGGCTACACCTTC. It specifies CASSLAQGVDGYTF. Together with reference TRBV5-1 and TRBJ1-2, the CDR3 gives the full variable domain: KAGVTQTPRYLIKTRGQQVTLSCSPISGHRSVSWYQQTPGQGLQFLFEYFSETQRNKGNFPGRFSGRQFSNSRSEMNVSTLELGDSALYLCASSLAQGVDGYTFGSGTRLTVV.

This clone was detected only once. V usage is TRBV29-1 and J usage is TRBJ1-5, with D unresolved. There are 13 residues in the CDR3. Between the trimmed V and J ends, which lost 5 bases and 3 bases, there was a span of 11 bases. Germline V gene data show CDR1 as SQVTM and CDR2 as ANQGSEA. The CDR3 loop reads CSVLLGNNQPQHF. The CDR3, as DNA: TGCAGCGTTCTTCTGGGCAACAATCAGCCCCAGCATTTT.

The chain is built from TRBV7-2 and TRBJ1-2; D is perhaps TRBD1 (5 bases). This CDR3 is built from 13 residues. CDR1 SGHTA and CDR2 FQGNSA come from the germline V gene. V was pared by 5 bases and J by 5 bases, with 12 bases between. Written as DNA, the CDR3 is TGTGCCAGCAGCCCCCGGACACTTTATGGCTACACCTTC. This gives the protein CASSPRTLYGYTF.

This sequence joins TRBV29-1 and TRBJ1-2; 9 bases match TRBD1. J gave up 1 base and V 6 bases, and 9 bases lay outside the gene matches. CDR1 and CDR2 from the germline V gene are SQVTM and ANQGSEA. CDR3 length equals 15 residues. CDR3 DNA sequence: TGCAGCGTACGCGGGACAGGGATAAATAACTATGGCTACACCTTC. This translates into CSVRGTGINNYGYTF.

This clone was found a few times. The chain links TRBV19 to TRBJ1-5, with D possibly being TRBD1 (6 bases). CDR1 is LNHDA, CDR2 SQIVND, per germline (reference sequence). Trimming left V 10 bases short and J 4 bases short, with 20 bases between. The CDR3 runs to 15 residues. The DNA of the CDR3 is TGTGCCATTTCGGAGGGGGGGGGCTGGAATCAGCCCCAGCATTTT. Protein: CAISEGGGWNQPQHF.

The V call is TRBV11-2, the J call TRBJ1-1; possible D gene TRBD1, 5 bases. Trimming left V 5 bases short and J 0 bases short, with 13 bases between. Germline CDR1 and CDR2: SGHAT and FQNNGV. This CDR3 spans 15 amino acids. CDR3 in amino acids: CASSPGRYLNTEAFF. The CDR3 DNA sequence: TGTGCCAGCAGCCCAGGGCGGTACCTGAACACTGAAGCTTTCTTT. The variable domain in full, completed from reference TRBV11-2 and TRBJ1-1, reads EAGVAQSPRYKIIEKRQSVAFWCNPISGHATLYWYQQILGQGPKLLIQFQNNGVVDDSQLPKDRFSAERLKGVDSTLKIQPAKLEDSAVYLCASSPGRYLNTEAFFGQGTRLTVV.

V usage is TRBV5-1 and J usage is TRBJ1-6; 7 positions agree with TRBD1. This CDR3 contains 16 residues. Trimming took 0 bases from V and 10 from J; bases not matched to a gene: 10. CDR1 is SGHRS, CDR2 YFSETQ, per germline. The CDR3 sequence is CASSLEGPGGGSPLHF. The DNA for the CDR3 is TGCGCCAGCAGCTTGGAGGGGCCAGGGGGTGGGTCACCCCTCCACTTT. Full variable domain (outside the CDR3, taken from reference TRBV5-1 and TRBJ1-6): KAGVTQTPRYLIKTRGQQVTLSCSPISGHRSVSWYQQTPGQGLQFLFEYFSETQRNKGNFPGRFSGRQFSNSRSEMNVSTLELGDSALYLCASSLEGPGGGSPLHFGNGTRLTVT.

This chain links TRBV10-3 with TRBJ2-2; 8 positions agree with TRBD1. This CDR3 region has 15 residues. V was clipped by 2 bases and J by 1 base; unmatched bases: 0. Per the germline V gene, CDR1 is ENHRY and CDR2 is SYGVKD. The CDR3 DNA is TGTGCCATCAGTGAGGGACAGGGGAACACCGGGGAGCTGTTTTTT. Protein sequence: CAISEGQGNTGELFF.

The gene calls are TRBV12-3 or TRBV12-4 and TRBJ2-7; 7 positions agree with TRBD1. The CDR3 consists of 13 residues. After removal of 3 bases from V and 6 bases from J, the junction contained 5 bases not matched to a gene. The CDR3 loop is CASSFEDRLEQYV. CDR3 coding DNA: TGTGCCAGCAGTTTTGAGGACAGGCTCGAGCAGTACGTC.

This clone was counted between two and nine times. The chain recombines TRBV18 with TRBJ1-3, with D perhaps matching TRBD1 (6 bases). V dropped 3 bases and J dropped 7 bases, with 22 bases sitting between them. Looked up from germline, CDR1 is KGHSH and CDR2 is LQKENI. There are 17 residues in the CDR3. CDR3 sequence: CASSPTRGPGSRNTIYF. As DNA, the CDR3 is TGTGCCAGCTCACCGACGCGGGGGCCAGGGTCTCGGAACACCATATATTTT.

J is TRBJ2-7 and V is TRBV28, with TRBD1 identical over 8 bases. Per germline, CDR1 MDHEN and CDR2 SYDVKM. With V trimmed by 5 bases and J by 2 bases, 5 bases remained unmatched. The CDR3 loop spans 14 amino acids. The CDR3 spells CASSTSTGAYEQYF. The DNA of the CDR3 is TGTGCCAGCAGTACCTCGACAGGGGCCTACGAGCAGTACTTC.

This chain links TRBV5-6 with TRBJ1-2; D ambiguous. In germline, CDR1 is SGHDT, CDR2 YYEEEE. This CDR3 has 11 residues. The V gene lost 0 bases and the J gene lost 14 bases, with 11 bases spanning the gap. The CDR3 region has the DNA TGTGCCAGCAGCTTGGCCACACAGAAGACCTTC. Its translation: CASSLATQKTF.

This clone was recorded a few times. The chain recombines TRBV5-1 with TRBJ1-2, with TRBD1 matching over 7 bases. Germline loops: CDR1 SGHRS, CDR2 YFSETQ. This CDR3 spans 14 amino acids. J lost 2 bases, V lost 4 bases, and 5 bases had no gene match. The DNA for the CDR3 is TGCGCCAGCAGCCTAGGACAGGAGAACTATGGCTACACCTTC. It encodes CASSLGQENYGYTF. The whole variable domain, remainder taken from reference TRBV5-1 and TRBJ1-2, is KAGVTQTPRYLIKTRGQQVTLSCSPISGHRSVSWYQQTPGQGLQFLFEYFSETQRNKGNFPGRFSGRQFSNSRSEMNVSTLELGDSALYLCASSLGQENYGYTFGSGTRLTVV.

This chain links TRBV6-4 with TRBJ1-2; 8 bases are shared with TRBD1. This CDR3 has 14 amino acids. V lost 6 bases, J lost 2 bases, and 5 bases stayed unmatched. Germline V CDR1 and CDR2: MRHNA, SNTAGT. CDR3 in DNA: TGTGCCAGCAGAGGGACAGGCGCAAACTATGGCTACACCTTC. Protein sequence: CASRGTGANYGYTF.

A few counts support this clone. The chain is built from TRBV4-1 and TRBJ2-1, with 13 bases identical to TRBD2. The CDR3 has 17 residues. Germline CDR1 reads MGHRA; CDR2 reads YSYEKL. With 4 bases clipped from V and 7 bases from J, the junction kept 10 bases outside the gene matches. The CDR3 region has the DNA TGCGCCAGCAGCCTCCACGGACTAGCGGGAGTGGAGAATGAGCAGTTCTTC. The encoded protein is CASSLHGLAGVENEQFF.

The V call is TRBV7-2, the J call TRBJ1-5; TRBD1 agrees at 7 bases. Looked up from germline, CDR1 is SGHTA and CDR2 is FQGNSA. The J segment lost 3 bases and the V segment lost 9 bases, leaving 11 bases of the junction unmatched. The CDR3 has 15 amino acids. The CDR3 here is CASSELGQPNQPQHF. The CDR3 nucleotides read TGTGCCAGTTCGGAGTTGGGACAGCCCAATCAGCCCCAGCATTTT.

The chain is built from TRBV6-6 and TRBJ2-1; a possible D gene is TRBD2 (6 bases). Trimming left V 7 bases short and J 1 base short, with 11 bases between. The CDR3 is 14 residues long. Germline-derived CDR1 and CDR2 are MNHNY and SVGAGI (reference sequence). The DNA for the CDR3 is TGTGCCAGCACAGCGGGTGGGTCCTACAATGAGCAGTTCTTC. Its translation: CASTAGGSYNEQFF.

V gene TRBV7-2 combines with J gene TRBJ1-5, with 7 bases fitting TRBD1. This CDR3 region has 15 residues. Germline-derived CDR1 and CDR2 are SGHTA and FQGNSA. Unmatched junction bases numbered 7, after V lost 5 bases and J lost 3 bases. The CDR3 loop is CASSSLGQFNQPQHF. In DNA form, the CDR3 reads TGTGCCAGCAGCAGCCTGGGACAGTTCAATCAGCCCCAGCATTTT. The whole variable domain, remainder taken from reference TRBV7-2 and TRBJ1-5, is GAGVSQSPSNKVTEKGKDVELRCDPISGHTALYWYRQSLGQGLEFLIYFQGNSAPDKSGLPSDRFSAERTGGSVSTLTIQRTQQEDSAVYLCASSSLGQFNQPQHFGDGTRLSIL.

This chain joins TRBV18 and TRBJ2-2; perhaps TRBD1 as D (5 bases). CDR1 and CDR2 from the germline V gene are KGHSH and LQKENI. V gave up 2 bases and J gave up 2 bases, with 18 bases separating them. This CDR3 spans 18 amino acids. The CDR3 loop is CASSPNRPGRGNTGELFF. In DNA, the CDR3 is TGTGCCAGCTCACCAAATCGGCCGGGTAGGGGTAACACCGGGGAGCTGTTTTTT.

The chain is built from TRBV3-1 (or the pseudogene TRBV3-2) and TRBJ1-3, with D maybe TRBD1 (5 bases). V was clipped by 6 bases and J by 0 bases, with 12 bases between them. CDR1 LGHDT and CDR2 YNNKEL come from the germline V gene (reference sequence). The CDR3 covers 15 residues. CDR3 sequence reads: CASSSGGRSGNTIYF. CDR3 in DNA: TGTGCCAGCAGTTCCGGGGGACGCTCTGGAAACACCATATATTTT.

The chain carries TRBV3-1 (or the pseudogene TRBV3-2) and TRBJ2-7, with D tentatively TRBD2 (5 bases). V was clipped by 4 bases and J by 6 bases, with 10 bases between them. CDR1 and CDR2 from the germline V gene are LGHDT and YNNKEL (reference sequence). The CDR3 sequence is 12 residues long. CDR3 DNA: TGTGCCAGCAGCCTGTTGGGAGTCGAGCAGTACTTC. Its translation: CASSLLGVEQYF.

This chain uses TRBV7-2 with TRBJ1-1; TRBD1 might be the D (5 bases). The V end was cut by 3 bases, the J end by 5 bases, with 10 bases between. The length of the CDR3 is 13 residues. Germline V CDR1 and CDR2: SGHTA, FQGNSA. The CDR3 DNA sequence: TGTGCCAGCAGCTTGGCAGACAGAACTGAAGCTTTCTTT. Encoded protein: CASSLADRTEAFF.